The rows below give T cell receptor beta chains drawn from one sample of a study of blood T cell repertoires in COVID-19. Clones were read by immunoSEQ multiplex PCR, and TCRdb kept only the in-frame ones, dropping some. Among some 200,000 clones listed, more than 65% were seen once. Sequenced: peripheral blood. These TCRs come from a human donor in a cohort sampled during active COVID-19. The CDR3 runs from the conserved cysteine through the conserved F or W. Clone size is shown for a subset of rows, as once, few, many or a class of expanded clone.

J gene: TRBJ2-1
clone size: .
V gene: TRBV11-2
CDR3 protein: CASRKLAGAPNEQFF

J gene: TRBJ1-1
clone size: .
V gene: TRBV5-5
CDR3 protein: CASSWGVVSEAFF

J gene: TRBJ2-7
clone size: .
V gene: TRBV28
CDR3 protein: CASSLGTSGSITYEQYF

J gene: TRBJ2-1
clone size: .
V gene: TRBV5-1
CDR3 protein: CASSLAQRVPYNEQFF

J gene: TRBJ2-1
clone size: once
V gene: TRBV6-5
CDR3 protein: CASETGGEINEQFF

J gene: TRBJ2-3
clone size: once
V gene: TRBV27
CDR3 protein: CASSTWGVGGTDTQYF

J gene: TRBJ2-5
clone size: few
V gene: TRBV27
CDR3 protein: CASSLWGSGRSRETQYF

J gene: TRBJ2-1
clone size: .
V gene: TRBV29-1
CDR3 protein: CSVENPKKLLGNEQFF

J gene: TRBJ1-1
clone size: .
V gene: TRBV27
CDR3 protein: CASSLSTGRTEAFF

J gene: TRBJ1-1
clone size: .
V gene: TRBV7-6
CDR3 protein: CASSLARDRGGEAFF

J gene: TRBJ2-1
clone size: few
V gene: TRBV27
CDR3 protein: CASSTPTSGRINEQFF

J gene: TRBJ2-7
clone size: .
V gene: TRBV30
CDR3 protein: CAWSVPSGAGLAYEQYF

J gene: TRBJ2-5
clone size: once
V gene: TRBV24-1
CDR3 protein: CATSDRDRGGETQYF

J gene: TRBJ2-7
clone size: .
V gene: TRBV27
CDR3 protein: CASSHSAGDSYEQYF

J gene: TRBJ2-7
clone size: .
V gene: TRBV10-1
CDR3 protein: CASSPDRISYEQYF

J gene: TRBJ2-1
clone size: .
V gene: TRBV11-2
CDR3 protein: CASSLVSGTTPSSYNEQFF

J gene: TRBJ2-1
clone size: few
V gene: TRBV9
CDR3 protein: CASSVALAGDGEQFF

J gene: TRBJ2-2
clone size: .
V gene: TRBV5-1
CDR3 protein: CASSSLTDGELFF

J gene: TRBJ2-3
clone size: once
V gene: TRBV7-9
CDR3 protein: CASSFRDYTDTQYF

J gene: TRBJ1-1
clone size: .
V gene: TRBV12-3/TRBV12-4
CDR3 protein: CASRSGGTEAFF

J gene: TRBJ2-7
clone size: .
V gene: TRBV5-1
CDR3 protein: CASSLVSGSYEQYF

J gene: TRBJ2-1
clone size: .
V gene: TRBV11-2
CDR3 protein: CASSSPGLPYNEQFF

J gene: TRBJ2-5
clone size: .
V gene: TRBV4-2
CDR3 protein: CASSQEQQETQYF

J gene: TRBJ2-1
clone size: .
V gene: TRBV5-1
CDR3 protein: CASIYGNEQFF

J gene: TRBJ1-5
clone size: .
V gene: TRBV28
CDR3 protein: CASSGQGMFSNQPQHF

J gene: TRBJ1-4
clone size: once
V gene: TRBV5-6
CDR3 protein: CASSFTGVATNEKLFF

J gene: TRBJ1-2
clone size: .
V gene: TRBV29-1
CDR3 protein: CSVDIGTGYGYTF

J gene: TRBJ2-1
clone size: .
V gene: TRBV19
CDR3 protein: CASSIDGGRWGEQFF

J gene: TRBJ2-3
clone size: .
V gene: TRBV2
CDR3 protein: CASSGGSADTQYF

J gene: TRBJ2-3
clone size: .
V gene: TRBV10-3
CDR3 protein: CAISVQGDTQYF

J gene: TRBJ2-7
clone size: .
V gene: TRBV9
CDR3 protein: CASSVGAGGYEQYF

J gene: TRBJ1-6
clone size: .
V gene: TRBV27
CDR3 protein: CASKQAVFNSPLHF

J gene: TRBJ2-2
clone size: .
V gene: TRBV7-2
CDR3 protein: CASRRTGNTGELFF

J gene: TRBJ1-5
clone size: .
V gene: TRBV27
CDR3 protein: CASSPQMSNQPQHF

J gene: TRBJ2-3
clone size: .
V gene: TRBV5-1
CDR3 protein: CASGHPSTDTQYF

J gene: TRBJ2-1
clone size: .
V gene: TRBV3-1/TRBV3-2
CDR3 protein: CASSQVAGYYNEQFF

J gene: TRBJ2-7
clone size: .
V gene: TRBV6-5
CDR3 protein: CASSYSGRDYEQYF

J gene: TRBJ2-4
clone size: .
V gene: TRBV19
CDR3 protein: CASSAPGGVNIQYF

J gene: TRBJ2-3
clone size: .
V gene: TRBV5-1
CDR3 protein: CASSQGLAGRPSPDTQYF

J gene: TRBJ1-2
clone size: .
V gene: TRBV25-1
CDR3 protein: CASSESMNYGYTF

J gene: TRBJ2-3
clone size: .
V gene: TRBV28
CDR3 protein: CASSLENTLTSTDTQYF

J gene: TRBJ1-5
clone size: .
V gene: TRBV5-1
CDR3 protein: CASSLVAGLDQPQHF

J gene: TRBJ2-5
clone size: .
V gene: TRBV5-1
CDR3 protein: CASSLGLAGGPGETQYF

J gene: TRBJ2-1
clone size: .
V gene: TRBV29-1
CDR3 protein: CSGKQGLAGGPYNEQFF

J gene: TRBJ1-5
clone size: once
V gene: TRBV9
CDR3 protein: CASSVGGEEQPQHF

J gene: TRBJ2-7
clone size: .
V gene: TRBV28
CDR3 protein: CASSLPGTGSSYEQYF

J gene: TRBJ2-5
clone size: .
V gene: TRBV30
CDR3 protein: CAWSVGLAGETQYF

J gene: TRBJ2-5
clone size: .
V gene: TRBV6-5
CDR3 protein: CASSYSRTQQETQYF

J gene: TRBJ2-5
clone size: .
V gene: TRBV24-1
CDR3 protein: CATSDYGGETQYF

J gene: TRBJ1-6
clone size: .
V gene: TRBV3-1/TRBV3-2
CDR3 protein: CASSQVAFVGGSYNSPLHF

J gene: TRBJ2-5
clone size: .
V gene: TRBV5-1
CDR3 protein: CASSLTLAGVETQYF

J gene: TRBJ2-7
clone size: .
V gene: TRBV12-3/TRBV12-4
CDR3 protein: CASSPGSYEQYF

J gene: TRBJ2-7
clone size: .
V gene: TRBV28
CDR3 protein: CASSLDRVEGEQYF

J gene: TRBJ2-5
clone size: .
V gene: TRBV4-1
CDR3 protein: CASSQRTSGSGETQYF